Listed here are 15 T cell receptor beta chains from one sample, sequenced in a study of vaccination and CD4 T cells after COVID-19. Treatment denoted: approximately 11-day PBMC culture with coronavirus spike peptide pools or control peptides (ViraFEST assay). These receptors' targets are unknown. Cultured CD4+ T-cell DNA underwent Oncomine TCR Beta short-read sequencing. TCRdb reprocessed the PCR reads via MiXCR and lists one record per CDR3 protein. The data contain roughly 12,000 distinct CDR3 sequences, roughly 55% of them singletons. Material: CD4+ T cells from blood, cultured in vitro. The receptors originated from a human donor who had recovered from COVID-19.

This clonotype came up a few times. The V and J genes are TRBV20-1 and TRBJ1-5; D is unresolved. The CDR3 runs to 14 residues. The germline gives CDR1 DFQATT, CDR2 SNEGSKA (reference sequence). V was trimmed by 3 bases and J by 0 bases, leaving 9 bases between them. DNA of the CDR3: TGCAGTGCTAGTCTAGGGTTTAGCAATCAGCCCCAGCATTTT. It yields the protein CSASLGFSNQPQHF.

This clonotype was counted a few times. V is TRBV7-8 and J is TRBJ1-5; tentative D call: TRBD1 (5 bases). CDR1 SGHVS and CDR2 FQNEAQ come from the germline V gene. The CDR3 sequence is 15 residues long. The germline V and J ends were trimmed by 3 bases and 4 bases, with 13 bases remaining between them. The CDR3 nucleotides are TGTGCCAGCAGCTTGGGACTGTCGGTGAATCAGCCCCAGCATTTT. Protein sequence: CASSLGLSVNQPQHF.

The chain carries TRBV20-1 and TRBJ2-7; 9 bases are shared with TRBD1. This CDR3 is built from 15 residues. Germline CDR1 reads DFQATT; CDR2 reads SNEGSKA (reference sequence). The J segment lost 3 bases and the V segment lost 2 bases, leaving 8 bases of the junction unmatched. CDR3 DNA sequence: TGCAGTGCTAGACCGGGACAGGGAATCTACTACGAGCAGTACTTC. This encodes CSARPGQGIYYEQYF.

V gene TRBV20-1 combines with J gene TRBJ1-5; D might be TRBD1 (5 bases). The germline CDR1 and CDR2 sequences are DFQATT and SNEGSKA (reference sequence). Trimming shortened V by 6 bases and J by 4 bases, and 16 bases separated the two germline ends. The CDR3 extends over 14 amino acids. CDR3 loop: CSASGDGPNQPQHF. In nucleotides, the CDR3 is TGCAGTGCGAGTGGGGACGGACCAAATCAGCCCCAGCATTTT.

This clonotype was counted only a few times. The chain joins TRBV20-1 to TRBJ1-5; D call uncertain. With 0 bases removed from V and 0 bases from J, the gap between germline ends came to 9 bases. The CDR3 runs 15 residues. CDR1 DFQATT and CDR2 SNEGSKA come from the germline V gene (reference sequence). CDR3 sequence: CSARDMSYSNQPQHF. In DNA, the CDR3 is TGCAGTGCTAGAGATATGAGCTATAGCAATCAGCCCCAGCATTTT.

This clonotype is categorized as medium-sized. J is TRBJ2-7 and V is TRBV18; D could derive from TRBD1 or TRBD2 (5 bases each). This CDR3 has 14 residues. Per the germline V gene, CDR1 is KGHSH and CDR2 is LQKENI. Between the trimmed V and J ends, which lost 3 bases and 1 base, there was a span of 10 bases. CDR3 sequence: CASSPGTESYEQYF. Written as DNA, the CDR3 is TGTGCCAGCTCACCCGGGACGGAATCCTACGAGCAGTACTTC.

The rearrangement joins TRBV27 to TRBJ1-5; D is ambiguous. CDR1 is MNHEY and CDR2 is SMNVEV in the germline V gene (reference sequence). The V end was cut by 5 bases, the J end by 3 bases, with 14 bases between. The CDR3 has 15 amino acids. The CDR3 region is CASSPRDGPNQPQHF. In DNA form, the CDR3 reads TGTGCCAGCAGTCCGCGCGACGGCCCCAATCAGCCCCAGCATTTT.

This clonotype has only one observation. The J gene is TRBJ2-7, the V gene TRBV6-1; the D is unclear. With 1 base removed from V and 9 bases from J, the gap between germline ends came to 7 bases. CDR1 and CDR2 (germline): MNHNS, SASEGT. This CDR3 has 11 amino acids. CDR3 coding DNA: TGTGCCAGCAGTGAAGGACTGTGGCAGTACTTC. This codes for CASSEGLWQYF.

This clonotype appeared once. CDR3 amino acids: CASSSTRDPTTNEKLFF. CDR3 DNA: TGTGCCAGCAGTTCAACAAGAGATCCTACAACTAATGAAAAACTGTTTTTT. V gene TRBV27 combines with J gene TRBJ1-4, with D uncertain. Germline V gives CDR1 MNHEY, CDR2 SMNVEV (reference sequence). V was pared by 4 bases and J by 0 bases, with 15 bases between. The CDR3 has 17 residues.

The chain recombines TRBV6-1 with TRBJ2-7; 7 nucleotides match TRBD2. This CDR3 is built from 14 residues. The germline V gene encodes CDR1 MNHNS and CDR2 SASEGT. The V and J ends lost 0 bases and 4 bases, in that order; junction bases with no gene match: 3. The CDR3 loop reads CASSEALAAYEQYF. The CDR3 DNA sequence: TGTGCCAGCAGTGAAGCGCTAGCGGCTTACGAGCAGTACTTC.

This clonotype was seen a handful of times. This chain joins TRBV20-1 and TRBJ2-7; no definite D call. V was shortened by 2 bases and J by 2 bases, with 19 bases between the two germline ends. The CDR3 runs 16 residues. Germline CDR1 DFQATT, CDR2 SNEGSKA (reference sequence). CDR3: CSARPGAAQGAYEQYF. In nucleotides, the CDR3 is TGCAGTGCTAGACCCGGCGCGGCGCAAGGTGCCTACGAGCAGTACTTC.

For the CDR3, the DNA is TGTGCCAGCAACATAGCCTACGAGCAGTACTTC. Encoded protein: CASNIAYEQYF. The chain has TRBV2 and TRBJ2-7; D remains unclear. This CDR3 contains 11 residues. The germline V and J ends were trimmed by 7 bases and 2 bases, with 6 bases remaining between them. Germline values: CDR1 SNHLY, CDR2 FYNNEI. Variable domain in full (rest from reference TRBV2 and TRBJ2-7): EPEVTQTPSHQVTQMGQEVILRCVPISNHLYFYWYRQILGQKVEFLVSFYNNEISEKSEIFDDQFSVERPDGSNFTLKIRSTKLEDSAMYFCASNIAYEQYFGPGTRLTVT.

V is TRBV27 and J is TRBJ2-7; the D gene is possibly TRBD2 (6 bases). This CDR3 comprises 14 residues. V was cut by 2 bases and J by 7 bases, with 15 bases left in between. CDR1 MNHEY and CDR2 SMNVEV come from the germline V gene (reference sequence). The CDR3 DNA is TGTGCCAGCAGTTTAGAAGGAGGGAGTGGGGAGCAGTACTTC. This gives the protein CASSLEGGSGEQYF.

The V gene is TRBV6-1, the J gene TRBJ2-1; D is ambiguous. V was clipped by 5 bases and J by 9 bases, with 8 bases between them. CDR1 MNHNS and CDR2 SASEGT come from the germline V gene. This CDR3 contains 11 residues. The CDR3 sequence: CASSLSAEQFF. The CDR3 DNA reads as TGTGCCAGCAGTCTGAGTGCTGAGCAGTTCTTC.

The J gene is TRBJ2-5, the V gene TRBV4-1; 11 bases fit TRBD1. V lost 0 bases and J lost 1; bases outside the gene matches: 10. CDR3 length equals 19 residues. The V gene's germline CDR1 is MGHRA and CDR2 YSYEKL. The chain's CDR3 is CASSQDRTGGPKRQETQYF. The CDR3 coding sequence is TGCGCCAGCAGCCAAGATAGGACAGGGGGCCCGAAACGCCAAGAGACCCAGTACTTC.